The TCR beta chain under discussion was sequenced for a study of blood T cell repertoires in COVID-19. The germline CDR1 and CDR2 sequences are SGHDT and YYEEEE. The CDR3 is 15 residues long. V lost 4 bases and J lost 3, with 16 bases in between. Profiled with immunoSEQ multiplex PCR; TCRdb holds only in-frame clones, not every one. The sample comprises approximately 240,000 clones, around nine tenths of which are singletons, and approximately 2% rests with the top ten. Sequenced sample: PBMCs or T cells enriched from blood (not recorded which). The rearrangement joins TRBV5-6 to TRBJ1-1; D perhaps matches TRBD1 (5 bases). The receptor's source is a woman under 30 who had recovered from COVID-19. The DNA of the CDR3 is TGTGCCAGCAGCCCCGGACCGGGGGGAGACACTGAAGCTTTCTTT. This encodes CASSPGPGGDTEAFF.